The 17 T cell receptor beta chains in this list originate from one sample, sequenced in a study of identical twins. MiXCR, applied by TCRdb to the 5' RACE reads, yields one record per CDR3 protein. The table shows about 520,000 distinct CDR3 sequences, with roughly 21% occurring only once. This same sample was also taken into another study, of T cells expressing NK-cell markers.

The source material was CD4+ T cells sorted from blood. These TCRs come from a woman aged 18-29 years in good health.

The CDR3 DNA follows: TGTGCCATCAGTGCCGGCCTTAACTATGGCTACACCTTC. Translation: CAISAGLNYGYTF. This rearrangement joins TRBV10-3 to TRBJ1-2; D gene unclear. This CDR3 spans 13 amino acids. V lost 4 bases and J 1 base, leaving 7 bases between the germline ends. Germline V gene data show CDR1 as ENHRY and CDR2 as SYGVKD.

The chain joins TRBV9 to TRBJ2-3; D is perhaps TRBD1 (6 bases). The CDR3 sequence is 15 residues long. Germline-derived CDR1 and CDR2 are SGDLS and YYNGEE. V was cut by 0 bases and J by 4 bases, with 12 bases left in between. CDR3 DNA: TGTGCCAGCAGCGTAGGTCCAGGGGACCCAGATACGCAGTATTTT. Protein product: CASSVGPGDPDTQYF.

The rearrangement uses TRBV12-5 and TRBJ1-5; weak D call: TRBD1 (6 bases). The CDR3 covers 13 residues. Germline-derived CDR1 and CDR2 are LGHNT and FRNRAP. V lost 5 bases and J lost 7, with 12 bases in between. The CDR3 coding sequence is TGTGCTAGTGGTGCCTCAGGGGACCAGCCCCAGCATTTT. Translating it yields CASGASGDQPQHF.

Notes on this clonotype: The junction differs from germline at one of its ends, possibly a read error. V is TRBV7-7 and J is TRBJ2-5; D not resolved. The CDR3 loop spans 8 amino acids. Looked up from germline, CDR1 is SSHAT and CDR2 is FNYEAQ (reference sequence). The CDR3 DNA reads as TGTGCTAGCAGCCCCCGGTACTTC. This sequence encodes CASSPRYF.

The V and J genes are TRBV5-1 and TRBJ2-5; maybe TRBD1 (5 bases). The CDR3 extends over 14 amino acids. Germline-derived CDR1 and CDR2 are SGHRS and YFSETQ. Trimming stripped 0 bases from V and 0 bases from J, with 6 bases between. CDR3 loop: CASSLGQYQETQYF. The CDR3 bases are TGCGCCAGCAGCTTGGGACAGTACCAAGAGACCCAGTACTTC.

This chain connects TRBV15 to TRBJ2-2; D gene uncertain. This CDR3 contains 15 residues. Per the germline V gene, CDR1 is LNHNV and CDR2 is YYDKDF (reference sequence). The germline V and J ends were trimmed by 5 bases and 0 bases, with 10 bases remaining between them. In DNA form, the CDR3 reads TGTGCCACCAGCGGCCGGGCCTCGAACACCGGGGAGCTGTTTTTT. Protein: CATSGRASNTGELFF. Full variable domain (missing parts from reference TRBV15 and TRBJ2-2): DAMVIQNPRYQVTQFGKPVTLSCSQTLNHNVMYWYQQKSSQAPKLLFHYYDKDFNNEADTPDNFQSRRPNTSFCFLDIRSPGLGDTAMYLCATSGRASNTGELFFGEGSRLTVL.

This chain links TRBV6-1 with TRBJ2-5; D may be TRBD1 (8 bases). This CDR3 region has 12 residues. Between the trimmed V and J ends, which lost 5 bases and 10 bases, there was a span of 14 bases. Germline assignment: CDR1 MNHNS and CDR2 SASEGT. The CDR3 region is CASSLTGEGQYF. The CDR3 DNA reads TGTGCCAGCAGTTTGACAGGGGAGGGCCAGTACTTC.

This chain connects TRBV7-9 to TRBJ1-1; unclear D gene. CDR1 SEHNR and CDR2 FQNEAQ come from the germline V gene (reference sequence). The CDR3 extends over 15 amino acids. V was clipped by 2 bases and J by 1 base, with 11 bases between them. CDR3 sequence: CASSLLRLPNTEAFF. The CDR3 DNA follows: TGTGCCAGCAGCTTATTGAGATTACCGAACACTGAAGCTTTCTTT.

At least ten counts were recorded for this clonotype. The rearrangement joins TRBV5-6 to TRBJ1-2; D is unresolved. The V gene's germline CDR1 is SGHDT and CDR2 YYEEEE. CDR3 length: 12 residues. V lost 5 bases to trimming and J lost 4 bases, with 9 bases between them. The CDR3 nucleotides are TGTGCCAGCAGTCCCGGAGCCTATGGCTACACCTTC. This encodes CASSPGAYGYTF. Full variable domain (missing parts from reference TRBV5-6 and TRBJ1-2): DAGVTQSPTHLIKTRGQQVTLRCSPKSGHDTVSWYQQALGQGPQFIFQYYEEEERQRGNFPDRFSGHQFPNYSSELNVNALLLGDSALYLCASSPGAYGYTFGSGTRLTVV.

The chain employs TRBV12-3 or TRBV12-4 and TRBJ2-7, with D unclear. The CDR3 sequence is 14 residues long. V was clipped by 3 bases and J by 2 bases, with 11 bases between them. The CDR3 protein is CASSFSHLTYEQYF. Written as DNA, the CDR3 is TGTGCCAGCAGTTTTTCGCACTTAACCTACGAGCAGTACTTC.

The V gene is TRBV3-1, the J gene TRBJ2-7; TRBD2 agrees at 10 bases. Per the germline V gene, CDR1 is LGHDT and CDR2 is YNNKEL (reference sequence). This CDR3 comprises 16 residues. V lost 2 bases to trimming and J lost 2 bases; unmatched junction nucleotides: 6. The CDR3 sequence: CASSQSVTSGAYEQYF. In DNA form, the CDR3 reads TGTGCCAGCAGCCAAAGTGTAACTAGCGGGGCCTACGAGCAGTACTTC.

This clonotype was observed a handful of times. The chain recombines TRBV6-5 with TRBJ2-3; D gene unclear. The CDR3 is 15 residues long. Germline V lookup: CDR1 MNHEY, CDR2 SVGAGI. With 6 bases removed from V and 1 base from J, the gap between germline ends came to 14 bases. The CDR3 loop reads CASSLLILGTDTQYF. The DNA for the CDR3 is TGTGCCAGCAGCTTACTTATTTTGGGCACAGATACGCAGTATTTT.

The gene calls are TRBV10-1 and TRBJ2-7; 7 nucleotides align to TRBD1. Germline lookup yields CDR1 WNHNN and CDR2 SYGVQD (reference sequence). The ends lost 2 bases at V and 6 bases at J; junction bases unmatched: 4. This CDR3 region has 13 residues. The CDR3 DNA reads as TGCGCCAGCAGTGAGGGGACAGCGGCCGAGCAGTACTTC. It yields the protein CASSEGTAAEQYF.

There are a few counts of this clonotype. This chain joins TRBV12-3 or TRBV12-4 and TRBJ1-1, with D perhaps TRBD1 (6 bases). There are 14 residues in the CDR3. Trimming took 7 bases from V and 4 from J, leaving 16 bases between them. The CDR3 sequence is CASTIRGEGTEAFF. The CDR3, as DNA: TGTGCCAGCACCATCAGGGGCGAGGGCACTGAAGCTTTCTTT.

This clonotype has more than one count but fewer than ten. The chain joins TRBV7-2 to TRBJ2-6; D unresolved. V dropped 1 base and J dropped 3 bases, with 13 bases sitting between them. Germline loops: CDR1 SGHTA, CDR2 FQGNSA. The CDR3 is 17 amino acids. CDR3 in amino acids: CASSLVRRTFGANVLTF. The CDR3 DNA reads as TGTGCCAGCAGCTTAGTACGTCGAACCTTTGGGGCCAACGTCCTGACTTTC.

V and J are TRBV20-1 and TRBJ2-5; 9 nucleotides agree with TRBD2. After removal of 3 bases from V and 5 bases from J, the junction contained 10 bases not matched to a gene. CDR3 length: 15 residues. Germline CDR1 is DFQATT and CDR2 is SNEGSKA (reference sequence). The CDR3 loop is CSARIGAGGLETQYF. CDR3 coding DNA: TGCAGTGCTAGGATCGGTGCGGGGGGGTTGGAGACCCAGTACTTC.

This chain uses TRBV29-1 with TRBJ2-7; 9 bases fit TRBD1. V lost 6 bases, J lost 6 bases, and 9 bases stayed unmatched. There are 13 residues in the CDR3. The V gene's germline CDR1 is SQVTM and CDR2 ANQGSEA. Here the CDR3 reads CSVVALTGGEQYF. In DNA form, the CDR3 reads TGCAGCGTGGTAGCCTTGACAGGGGGCGAGCAGTACTTC.